This T cell receptor beta chain was documented in a study of blood T cells in healthy people across ages. Study information: The capture of about one barcoded beta molecule per two T cells was achieved by template switching.

CDR1 is SEHNR and CDR2 is FQNEAQ in the germline V gene (reference sequence). The CDR3 consists of 15 residues. Between the trimmed V and J ends, which lost 5 bases and 1 base, there was a span of 13 bases. Primers used in a second PCR of roughly 6 to 11 cycles were a sample-barcoded 5' primer and a J-beta primer mix. TCRdb analysed the 5' RACE reads with MiXCR anew, one entry per CDR3 protein. In the table there are 1.5 million to 2 million distinct CDR3 sequences, 28% of which are singletons. The chain carries TRBV7-9 and TRBJ2-3; D remains unclear. The material sequenced was blood. This TCR came from a woman aged 30 to 39 in good health. The CDR3 nucleotides are TGTGCCAGCAGCCATCCGGATATGGGCACAGATACGCAGTATTTT. Its translation: CASSHPDMGTDTQYF.